This is a list of T cell receptor beta chains from one sample in a study of cytomegalovirus exposure and HLA in healthy donors. Some clones are missing from TCRdb's copy, which holds only in-frame ones; the method was immunoSEQ multiplex PCR. Among tens of thousands of clones listed, 77% were seen once. Sample: PBMCs. All receptors derive from a man aged 45-65 years in good health and CMV-seropositive. Each CDR3 is given with its conserved first and last residue. D genes are given only for firm matches. For some rows the clone size is stated as once, few or many, or as a class when expanded; others skip it.

once . TRBJ2-6 TRBV11-2 TGTGCCAGCAGGTCTATCAGATCTGGGGCCAACGGCCTGACTTTC CASRSIRSGANGLTF
. . TRBJ2-6 TRBV18 TGTGCCAGCTCCCCTGGGACTGGGGCTGGGGCCAACGTCCTGACTTTC CASSPGTGAGANVLTF
. TRBD1 TRBJ1-2 TRBV28 TGTGCCAGCAGTTGGGGGACAGGGGGCGCGGGTGGCTACACCTTC CASSWGTGGAGGYTF
. . TRBJ2-2 TRBV25-1 TGTGCCAGCAGTCCGGGGGCGAACACCGGGGAGCTGTTTTTT CASSPGANTGELFF
. . TRBJ1-6 TRBV5-5 TGTGCCAGTGGGACATTCGATTCACCCCTCCACTTT CASGTFDSPLHF
. TRBD1 TRBJ2-2 TRBV27 TGTGCCAGCAGTACCTGGGACAGGGGACCGACCGGGGAGCTGTTTTTT CASSTWDRGPTGELFF
. . TRBJ2-5 TRBV7-6 TGTGCCAGCAGCTCCGCCACTAGTAGTAGTTGGACCCAGTACTTC CASSSATSSSWTQYF
. TRBD1 TRBJ1-2 TRBV29-1 TGCAGCGTCCGCGGACAGGGGGCGAGCTACACCTTC CSVRGQGASYTF
once . TRBJ2-1 TRBV30 TGTGCCTGGAGTAGGGGCAATGAGCAGTTCTTC CAWSRGNEQFF
. . TRBJ2-5 TRBV4-1 TGCGCCAGCAGCCCCCGAGCGGAACCCGAGACCCAGTACTTC CASSPRAEPETQYF
. TRBD2 TRBJ2-5 TRBV15 TGTGCCACCAGCAGATCCGGGACTAGCGGACAAGAGACCCAGTACTTC CATSRSGTSGQETQYF
. . TRBJ2-1 TRBV7-8 TGTGCCAGCCGAGCAGCCCGGGGGTCCTACAATGAGCAGTTCTTC CASRAARGSYNEQFF
few TRBD2 TRBJ2-3 TRBV7-9 TGTGCCAGCAGGAGGGATAGCGGGAGCACAGATACGCAGTATTTT CASRRDSGSTDTQYF
once . TRBJ2-7 TRBV7-5 TGTGTCAGAAGCTTACTGCCGGACAGAGCCTACGAGCAGTACTTC CVRSLLPDRAYEQYF
. TRBD2 TRBJ2-5 TRBV7-2 TGTGCCAGCAGCTTAGCCTTTTCCGGGAGGGCCGTAGAGACCCAGTACTTC CASSLAFSGRAVETQYF
. TRBD1 TRBJ1-3 TRBV11-2 TGTGCCAGCAGCTCCGACAGGGCTGGAAACACCATATATTTT CASSSDRAGNTIYF
. TRBD2 TRBJ2-3 TRBV27 TGTGCCAGCAGTTTATGGGTAGGGCTAGCGGGACGAGGTGGTCTGAGCACAGATACGCAGTATTTT CASSLWVGLAGRGGLSTDTQYF
. TRBD2 TRBJ2-1 TRBV4-3 TGCGCCAGCAGCTTAGCGGGAGAGGTGTACAATGAGCAGTTCTTC CASSLAGEVYNEQFF
. TRBD2 TRBJ2-5 TRBV9 TGTGCCAGCAGCGCAGTTCTGGGACTAGCGGGCTTAGAGACCCAGTACTTC CASSAVLGLAGLETQYF
. TRBD1 TRBJ2-6 TRBV30 TGTGCCTTGCGGCGGGACAGGGGGCTCTCTGGGGCCAACGGCCTGACTTTC CALRRDRGLSGANGLTF
. TRBD1 TRBJ1-4 TRBV7-2 TGTGCCAGCAGCTTAGATGGGACAGGGGTAATATCGGCTAATGAAAAACTGTTTTTT CASSLDGTGVISANEKLFF
. TRBD1 TRBJ2-3 TRBV7-7 TGTGCTAGCAGCTTGGGCAGGGGGCCCTTTAGCACAGATACGCAGTATTTT CASSLGRGPFSTDTQYF
. . TRBJ2-2 TRBV5-1 TGCGCCAGCAGAATCGACGGGGGGCCTTGGGGGGAGCTGTTTTTT CASRIDGGPWGELFF
. TRBD1 TRBJ1-2 TRBV19 TGTGCCAGTAGCGGGGACAGGGGAAGGCAACTCTATGGCTACACCTTC CASSGDRGRQLYGYTF
. TRBD2 TRBJ2-2 TRBV19 TGTGCCAGTAGCCCCGGAGGACTAGGCACCGGGGAGCTGTTTTTT CASSPGGLGTGELFF
once TRBD1 TRBJ1-2 TRBV2 TGTGCCAGCAGTGTTGGGACAGGGGGAGACTATGGCTACACCTTC CASSVGTGGDYGYTF
. . TRBJ1-6 TRBV2 TGTGCCAGCAGTGAAGCGCTTCAGGGTTTCGGTTCACCCCTCCACTTT CASSEALQGFGSPLHF
. . TRBJ1-1 TRBV7-6 TGTGCCAGCAGCCGTCGGCGAGGGAACACTGAAGCTTTCTTT CASSRRRGNTEAFF
. . TRBJ1-4 TRBV10-3 TGTGCCATCAGTGGCACAGGGCAGGGTGAAAAACTGTTTTTT CAISGTGQGEKLFF
. . TRBJ2-1 TRBV7-2 TGTGCCAGCAGCCGCTGGTCGGGGTATGAGCAGTTCTTC CASSRWSGYEQFF
. TRBD1 TRBJ2-7 TRBV5-1 TGCGCCAGCAGCTCAAGCAGGGGGCTTGCTTACGAGCAGTACTTC CASSSSRGLAYEQYF
. TRBD2 TRBJ2-1 TRBV19 TGTGCCAGTAGTATCGGGACTAGCGGGAGGTCGGGGGGGACCTACAATGAGCAGTTCTTC CASSIGTSGRSGGTYNEQFF
. . TRBJ1-2 TRBV25-1 TGTGCCAGCAGTGAACATAGCTATGGCTACACCTTC CASSEHSYGYTF
. TRBD1 TRBJ2-5 TRBV11-2 TGTGCCAGCAGCTTCGGACAGGGGGCTATGGAGACCCAGTACTTC CASSFGQGAMETQYF
. . TRBJ2-3 TRBV11-3 TGTGCCAGCAGCTCGGGACTCCGAGGGATCACAGATACGCAGTATTTT CASSSGLRGITDTQYF
. TRBD1 TRBJ1-2 TRBV19 TGTGCCAGTATTGGACAGGGAGATTCGAGCGGCTACACCTTC CASIGQGDSSGYTF
. . TRBJ2-4 TRBV9 TGTGCCAGCACCACCTTCGGGGATGGAAACATTCAGTACTTC CASTTFGDGNIQYF
. TRBD2 TRBJ2-1 TRBV7-9 TGTTCCAGCAGCACACTAGCGCCCTTTCAGTTCTTC CSSSTLAPFQFF
. TRBD1 TRBJ1-1 TRBV6-6 TGTGCCAGCAGTTTGTCAGGGGGAATGAACACTGAAGCTTTCTTT CASSLSGGMNTEAFF
once TRBD1 TRBJ2-7 TRBV7-2 TGTGCCAGCAGCTCCAGACAGGGTCCTTACGAGCAGTACTTC CASSSRQGPYEQYF
. TRBD2 TRBJ2-4 TRBV10-1 TGCGCCAGCAGCTACAACCGGACTAGCGCCCGGCCCAAAAACATTCAGTACTTC CASSYNRTSARPKNIQYF
. . TRBJ1-5 TRBV23-1 TGCGCCAGCAGTCAATCTGAGCATCAGCCCCAGCATTTT CASSQSEHQPQHF
. TRBD2 TRBJ2-1 TRBV7-2 TGTGCCAGCAGCTTACGGACTAGCGGGGCTAATCTGAATGAGCAGTTCTTC CASSLRTSGANLNEQFF
. . TRBJ1-6 TRBV30 TGTGCCTGGAGTGAGACGAGGACACCCCTCCACTTT CAWSETRTPLHF
. TRBD1 TRBJ1-2 TRBV28 TGTGCCAGCGGCTACAGGGGGCGCATTGGCTACACCTTC CASGYRGRIGYTF
. TRBD1 TRBJ1-4 TRBV6-1 TGTGCCAGCATATCCGGGACAGGGGGGGAGGAAAAACTGTTTTTT CASISGTGGEEKLFF
. . TRBJ2-3 TRBV7-3 TGTGCCAGCAGCGTGCAGGGCACAGATACGCAGTATTTT CASSVQGTDTQYF
. TRBD1 TRBJ2-7 TRBV11-3 TGTGCCAGCAGCAGGGGACAGAATAACGCCTACGAGCAGTACTTC CASSRGQNNAYEQYF
. TRBD1 TRBJ1-3 TRBV28 TGTGCCAGCAGTGTCCGACAGGGTAAAGCTGGAAACACCATATATTTT CASSVRQGKAGNTIYF
. . TRBJ2-7 TRBV21-1 TGTGCCAGCAGCAAAGCTTCCGGGTCTCCCATTTACGAGCAGTACTTC CASSKASGSPIYEQYF
. TRBD2 TRBJ2-3 TRBV18 TGTGCCAGCTCACCTCTTGTGAGACTAGCGGGAATTTTGGATACGCAGTATTTT CASSPLVRLAGILDTQYF
few . TRBJ2-7 TRBV7-9 TGTTCCAGCAGCCTGGGCCCCTACGAGCAGTACTTC CSSSLGPYEQYF
. TRBD1 TRBJ1-2 TRBV5-1 TGCGCCAGCAGCTTGGCCATAAGACAGGGGATAGGGTATGGCTACACCTTC CASSLAIRQGIGYGYTF
. TRBD1 TRBJ2-7 TRBV11-3 TGTGCCAGCAATCCGGGACAGGGGGCGAGGAACGAGCAGTACTTC CASNPGQGARNEQYF
. TRBD2 TRBJ2-5 TRBV27 TGTGCCAGCAGTCCCAGGGCGGGGGACCAAGAGACCCAGTACTTC CASSPRAGDQETQYF